These 25 T cell receptor beta chains came from one sample sequenced in a study of technical replicates of blood from a handful of donors. TCRdb keeps only in-frame clones here, not all; method: immunoSEQ multiplex PCR. The sample contains 70,000 or so clones, 80% to 90% of which appear only once. The sequenced sample was PBMCs. These TCRs come from a human donor in good health. Some clones in this sample may be carry-over from other donors' samples.

This chain uses TRBV4-3 with TRBJ2-7, with D perhaps TRBD1 (5 bases). CDR1 LGHNA and CDR2 YSLEER come from the germline V gene. The CDR3 consists of 15 residues. The germline V and J ends were trimmed by 1 base and 4 bases, with 14 bases remaining between them. CDR3 bases: TGCGCCAGCAGCCAAGGAGAAGGGGTTGCTTACGAGCAGTACTTC. It codes for CASSQGEGVAYEQYF.

The rearrangement joins TRBV9 to TRBJ2-5; D is ambiguous. The CDR3 has 13 residues. CDR1 SGDLS and CDR2 YYNGEE come from the germline V gene. Between the trimmed V and J ends, which lost 0 bases and 5 bases, there was a span of 8 bases. For the CDR3, the DNA is TGTGCCAGCAGCGTAGGGCTCTTGGAGACCCAGTACTTC. It translates to CASSVGLLETQYF. Looking up the rest from reference TRBV9 and TRBJ2-5 gives the full variable domain: DSGVTQTPKHLITATGQRVTLRCSPRSGDLSVYWYQQSLDQGLQFLIQYYNGEERAKGNILERFSAQQFPDLHSELNLSSLELGDSALYFCASSVGLLETQYFGPGTRLLVL.

V is TRBV4-3 and J is TRBJ2-1, with D perhaps matching TRBD2 (5 bases). Germline assignment: CDR1 LGHNA and CDR2 YSLEER. This CDR3 has 13 residues. V lost 0 bases and J lost 7, with 7 bases in between. The CDR3 region is CASSQETGNEQFF. As DNA, the CDR3 is TGCGCCAGCAGCCAAGAAACGGGGAATGAGCAGTTCTTC.

This chain joins TRBV6-1 and TRBJ2-2, with D tentatively TRBD2 (5 bases). Trimming pared 2 bases from V and 5 bases from J, leaving 9 bases between. CDR3 size: 14 residues. Per the germline V gene, CDR1 is MNHNS and CDR2 is SASEGT. CDR3 coding DNA: TGTGCCAGCAGTGAACCGGGGTCGACCGGGGAGCTGTTTTTT. Amino acid sequence: CASSEPGSTGELFF.

This clone is labeled as medium-sized. V usage is TRBV5-4 and J usage is TRBJ1-2; 11 bases are a match to TRBD1. Germline trimming cut 4 bases from V and 2 bases from J; bases unmatched to any gene: 10. This CDR3 is built from 17 residues. Germline CDR1 SGHNT, CDR2 YYREEE (reference sequence). The CDR3 sequence is CASSPLDRGPSNYGYTF. The CDR3 region has the DNA TGTGCCAGCAGCCCGCTGGACAGGGGGCCTTCAAACTATGGCTACACCTTC.

This sequence joins TRBV4-1 and TRBJ1-5; a weak D match, TRBD1 (6 bases). This CDR3 is 19 amino acids long. V lost 0 bases and J 5 bases, leaving 23 bases between the germline ends. Germline-derived CDR1 and CDR2 are MGHRA and YSYEKL. The DNA for the CDR3 is TGCGCCAGCAGCCAAGATTCATTTTCCGGGACACGGGGGGATCAGCCCCAGCATTTT. Its protein is CASSQDSFSGTRGDQPQHF.

The table lists this clone with a few counts. This chain uses TRBV4-3 with TRBJ2-3, with 12 bases identical to TRBD2. Trimming removed 0 bases from V and 4 bases from J; junction bases left unmatched: 2. This CDR3 comprises 16 residues. The germline CDR1 and CDR2 sequences are LGHNA and YSLEER. In nucleotides, the CDR3 is TGCGCCAGCAGCCAAGACCTAGCGGGGGGGCCAGATACGCAGTATTTT. It yields the protein CASSQDLAGGPDTQYF.

This clone was seen only once. The rearrangement links TRBV7-2 to TRBJ1-4; D is possibly TRBD1 (5 bases). V was pared by 1 base and J by 13 bases, with 13 bases between. The germline gives CDR1 SGHTA, CDR2 FQGNSA. The CDR3 consists of 13 residues. The CDR3 spells CASSLGSTRALFF. Here the CDR3 DNA reads TGTGCCAGCAGCTTAGGATCGACCAGGGCACTGTTTTTT.

The J gene is TRBJ2-5, the V gene TRBV30; D gene unclear. CDR1 and CDR2 from the germline V gene are GTSNPN and SVGIG (reference sequence). Trimming took 2 bases from V and 3 from J, leaving 7 bases between them. This CDR3 comprises 12 residues. The chain's CDR3 is CAWSFREETQYF. The CDR3 bases are TGTGCCTGGAGTTTCCGAGAAGAGACCCAGTACTTC.

A note on this clone: At the DNA level, this CDR3 is encoded by other sequences in the same sample as well. V gene TRBV7-3 combines with J gene TRBJ2-7; D perhaps matches TRBD1 (5 bases). The CDR3 is 13 residues long. V was shortened by 2 bases and J by 1 base, with 6 bases between the two germline ends. CDR1 and CDR2 (germline): SGHTA, FQGTGA. CDR3 DNA: TGTGCCAGCAGCTTAGGGGCTTCCTACGAGCAGTACTTC. Its translation is CASSLGASYEQYF.

This clone was detected only once. V and J are TRBV7-7 and TRBJ2-2; 8 bases agree with TRBD1. The V gene's germline CDR1 is SSHAT and CDR2 FNYEAQ (reference sequence). Losses at the gene ends were 5 bases for V and 4 bases for J; bases not matched to a gene: 9. This CDR3 has 16 amino acids. CDR3 amino acids: CASSERTGSATGELFF. CDR3 nucleotide sequence: TGTGCCAGCAGCGAAAGGACAGGGTCGGCCACCGGGGAGCTGTTTTTT.

This clone was found once. V usage is TRBV6-1 and J usage is TRBJ2-3, with D perhaps matching TRBD2 (6 bases). The CDR3 is 14 amino acids. CDR1 MNHNS and CDR2 SASEGT come from the germline V gene. V gave up 3 bases and J gave up 0 bases, with 7 bases separating them. The CDR3 loop reads CASSDGLSTDTQYF. Here the CDR3 DNA reads TGTGCCAGCAGTGACGGACTAAGCACAGATACGCAGTATTTT.

The rearrangement joins TRBV7-3 to TRBJ2-1; 8 bases fit TRBD2. This CDR3 spans 15 amino acids. CDR1 is SGHTA and CDR2 is FQGTGA in the germline V gene. The ends lost 5 bases at V and 0 bases at J; junction bases unmatched: 3. The CDR3 here is CASSPSGSSYNEQFF. The CDR3 nucleotides are TGTGCCAGCAGCCCAAGCGGGAGCTCCTACAATGAGCAGTTCTTC. Full variable domain (rest looked up from reference TRBV7-3 and TRBJ2-1): GAGVSQTPSNKVTEKGKYVELRCDPISGHTALYWYRQSLGQGPEFLIYFQGTGAADDSGLPNDRFFAVRPEGSVSTLKIQRTERGDSAVYLCASSPSGSSYNEQFFGPGTRLTVL.

The CDR3: CSVLEETQYF. In DNA form, the CDR3 reads TGCAGCGTCCTTGAGGAGACCCAGTACTTC. The chain carries TRBV29-1 and TRBJ2-5; D ambiguous. The CDR3 length is 10 residues. Trimming took 6 bases from V and 5 from J, leaving 7 bases between them. The V gene's germline CDR1 is SQVTM and CDR2 ANQGSEA.

This clone was counted only a few times. The rearrangement links TRBV30 to TRBJ1-2; 7 bases align to TRBD1. Germline V gene lookup returns CDR1 GTSNPN and CDR2 SVGIG (reference sequence). The CDR3 consists of 13 residues. The trim removed 7 bases at V and 3 bases at J, leaving 8 bases unmatched. The CDR3 region is CAFNRGGDYGYTF. As DNA, the CDR3 is TGTGCCTTTAACAGGGGAGGTGACTATGGCTACACCTTC. Full variable domain (missing parts from reference TRBV30 and TRBJ1-2): SQTIHQWPATLVQPVGSPLSLECTVEGTSNPNLYWYRQAAGRGLQLLFYSVGIGQISSEVPQNLSASRPQDRQFILSSKKLLLSDSGFYLCAFNRGGDYGYTFGSGTRLTVV.

The chain joins TRBV10-3 to TRBJ2-7; D perhaps matches TRBD1 (6 bases). This CDR3 is 15 amino acids long. The V end lost 10 bases, the J end lost 1 base, and 20 bases lay between the germline ends. Germline CDR1 is ENHRY and CDR2 is SYGVKD. The CDR3 sequence is CASKSGGQSSYEQYF. For the CDR3, the DNA is TGTGCCAGTAAGTCGGGCGGACAGTCTTCCTACGAGCAGTACTTC.

The CDR3 region has the DNA TGTGCCAGCAGCACTAGCCCCTTGACAGGGGGCAATGAGCAGTTCTTC. This translates into CASSTSPLTGGNEQFF. J is TRBJ2-1 and V is TRBV7-9; 9 nucleotides line up with TRBD1. The CDR3 extends over 16 amino acids. The germline gives CDR1 SEHNR, CDR2 FQNEAQ (reference sequence). Trimming cost V 5 bases and J 6 bases; bases outside gene matches: 11.

The CDR3 region is CASSQEGTPMAGATYEQYF. The CDR3 bases are TGCGCCAGCAGCCAAGAGGGTACCCCAATGGCGGGGGCTACCTACGAGCAGTACTTC. V is TRBV4-3 and J is TRBJ2-7; tentatively, D is TRBD2 (7 bases). Germline CDR1 LGHNA, CDR2 YSLEER. The CDR3 has 19 residues. V lost 0 bases and J lost 2, with 23 bases in between.

The CDR3 sequence is CASSPRESYEQYF. The CDR3 DNA follows: TGTGCCAGCAGCCCGCGGGAGTCCTACGAGCAGTACTTC. The genes are TRBV7-9 and TRBJ2-7; TRBD2 agrees at 7 bases. Trimming at V came to 5 bases and at J to 1 base, leaving 2 bases not matched to a gene. The V gene's germline CDR1 is SEHNR and CDR2 FQNEAQ (reference sequence). This CDR3 contains 13 residues. The full variable domain, completed using reference TRBV7-9 and TRBJ2-7, is DTGVSQNPRHKITKRGQNVTFRCDPISEHNRLYWYRQTLGQGPEFLTYFQNEAQLEKSRLLSDRFSAERPKGSFSTLEIQRTEQGDSAMYLCASSPRESYEQYFGPGTRLTVT.

The chain employs TRBV2 and TRBJ2-1, with TRBD2 matching over 14 bases. Germline V CDR1 and CDR2: SNHLY, FYNNEI. The J segment lost 9 bases and the V segment lost 7 bases, leaving 5 bases of the junction unmatched. CDR3 size: 14 residues. CDR3 coding DNA: TGTGCCAGCACGGGACTAGCGGGAGCGATTGAGCAGTTCTTC. Protein: CASTGLAGAIEQFF.

This clone was detected once. The J gene is TRBJ2-5, the V gene TRBV6-6; 11 bases fit TRBD2. Germline values: CDR1 MNHNY, CDR2 SVGAGI (reference sequence). The CDR3 extends over 14 amino acids. V gave up 7 bases and J gave up 5 bases; unmatched junction bases: 6. The CDR3 here is CASKLAGAMETQYF. The CDR3 bases are TGTGCCAGCAAACTAGCGGGGGCCATGGAGACCCAGTACTTC.

This chain links TRBV7-3 with TRBJ2-3, with 8 bases fitting TRBD2. The germline gives CDR1 SGHTA, CDR2 FQGTGA. Trimming took 5 bases from V and 5 from J; bases not matched to a gene: 9. The CDR3 runs to 15 residues. Written as DNA, the CDR3 is TGTGCCAGCAGCCCCCGGGGGGGCAACAGAGATACGCAGTATTTT. Its protein product is CASSPRGGNRDTQYF.

The J gene is TRBJ1-1, the V gene TRBV7-3, with TRBD1 as a possible D gene (5 bases). The germline CDR1 and CDR2 sequences are SGHTA and FQGTGA. There are 13 residues in the CDR3. Trimming shortened V by 3 bases and J by 5 bases, and 10 bases separated the two germline ends. The CDR3 nucleotides read TGTGCCAGCAGCTTGGAAGGGGTAACTGAAGCTTTCTTT. It codes for CASSLEGVTEAFF.

The chain links TRBV7-2 to TRBJ1-3; 8 nucleotides match TRBD1. The trim removed 5 bases at V and 1 base at J, leaving 7 bases unmatched. The CDR3 totals 16 residues. The germline gives CDR1 SGHTA, CDR2 FQGNSA. The CDR3 nucleotides are TGTGCCAGCAGCCCGCAGGGGGCGGGATCTGGAAACACCATATATTTT. Its translation: CASSPQGAGSGNTIYF.

This rearrangement joins TRBV7-9 to TRBJ2-3; TRBD1 matches 9 bases. The CDR3 is made up of 15 amino acids. CDR1 and CDR2 (germline): SEHNR, FQNEAQ (reference sequence). V trimming: 5 bases; J trimming: 4 bases; junction bases outside the gene matches: 7. CDR3 sequence reads: CASSKGRDRADTQYF. CDR3 sequence (DNA): TGTGCCAGCAGCAAGGGCAGGGACAGGGCAGATACGCAGTATTTT.